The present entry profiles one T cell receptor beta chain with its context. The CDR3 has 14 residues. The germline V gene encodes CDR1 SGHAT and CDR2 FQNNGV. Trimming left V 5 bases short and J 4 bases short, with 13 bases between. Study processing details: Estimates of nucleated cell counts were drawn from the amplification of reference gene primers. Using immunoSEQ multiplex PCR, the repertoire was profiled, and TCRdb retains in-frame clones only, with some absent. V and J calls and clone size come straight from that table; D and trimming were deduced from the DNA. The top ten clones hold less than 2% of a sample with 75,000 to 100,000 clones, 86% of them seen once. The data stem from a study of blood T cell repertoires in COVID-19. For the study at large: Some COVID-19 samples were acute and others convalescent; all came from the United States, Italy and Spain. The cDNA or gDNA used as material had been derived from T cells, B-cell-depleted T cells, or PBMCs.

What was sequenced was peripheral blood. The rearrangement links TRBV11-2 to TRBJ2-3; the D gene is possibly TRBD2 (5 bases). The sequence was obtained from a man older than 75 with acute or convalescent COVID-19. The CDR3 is CASSPDTRSDTQYF. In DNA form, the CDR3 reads TGTGCCAGCAGCCCGGATACTAGGTCAGATACGCAGTATTTT. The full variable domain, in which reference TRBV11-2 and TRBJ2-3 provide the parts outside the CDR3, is EAGVAQSPRYKIIEKRQSVAFWCNPISGHATLYWYQQILGQGPKLLIQFQNNGVVDDSQLPKDRFSAERLKGVDSTLKIQPAKLEDSAVYLCASSPDTRSDTQYFGPGTRLTVL.